The entry that follows covers one T cell receptor (beta chain) sequence. Antigen: not known. Researchers reported that TCR beta cDNA libraries carried unique molecular identifiers. Each batch of about 0.95 to 10 million T cells produced roughly 500,000 cDNA molecules. One entry per CDR3 protein, called by TCRdb with MiXCR from the PCR reads. The repertoire consists of about 430,000 distinct CDR3 sequences, with 39% occurring once and the leading ten covering under 9%. The data derive from a study of post-analysis software for immune sequencing data. After removal of 6 bases from V and 3 bases from J, the junction contained 7 bases not matched to a gene. The V gene's germline CDR1 is MNHNY and CDR2 SVGAGI (reference sequence). The length of the CDR3 is 14 residues. Whole-study results and caveats: Batch-matched samples strongly co-clustered by F measure. Relative to controls, patients with multiple sclerosis showed significantly lower normalized Chao1 diversity. Roughly five TRBV segments appeared more often in patients than in controls, and TRBV5-6, TRBV5-1 and TRBV20-1 were among these.

The genes are TRBV6-6 and TRBJ2-5; 7 bases map to TRBD2. This receptor was obtained from a girl between 2 and 10 years old with multiple sclerosis. Sequenced input: blood. CDR3 sequence: CASRTGGGEETQYF. CDR3 nucleotide sequence: TGTGCCAGCAGAACGGGGGGAGGGGAAGAGACCCAGTACTTC.